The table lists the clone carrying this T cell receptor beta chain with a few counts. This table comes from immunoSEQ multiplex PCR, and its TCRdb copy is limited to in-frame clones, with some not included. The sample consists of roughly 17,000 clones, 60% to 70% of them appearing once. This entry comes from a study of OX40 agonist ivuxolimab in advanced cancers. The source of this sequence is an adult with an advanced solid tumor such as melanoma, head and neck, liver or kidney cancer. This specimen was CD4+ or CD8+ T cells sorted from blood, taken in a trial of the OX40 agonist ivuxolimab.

CDR3 residues: CASSVTDYPYNEQFF. CDR3 coding DNA: TGTGCCAGCAGCGTAACGGACTACCCCTACAATGAGCAGTTCTTC. This sequence joins TRBV9 and TRBJ2-1; TRBD2 is a possible D gene (6 bases). Trimming took off 1 base at V and 2 bases at J, with 10 bases between the two ends. Per germline, CDR1 SGDLS and CDR2 YYNGEE. This CDR3 is built from 15 residues.